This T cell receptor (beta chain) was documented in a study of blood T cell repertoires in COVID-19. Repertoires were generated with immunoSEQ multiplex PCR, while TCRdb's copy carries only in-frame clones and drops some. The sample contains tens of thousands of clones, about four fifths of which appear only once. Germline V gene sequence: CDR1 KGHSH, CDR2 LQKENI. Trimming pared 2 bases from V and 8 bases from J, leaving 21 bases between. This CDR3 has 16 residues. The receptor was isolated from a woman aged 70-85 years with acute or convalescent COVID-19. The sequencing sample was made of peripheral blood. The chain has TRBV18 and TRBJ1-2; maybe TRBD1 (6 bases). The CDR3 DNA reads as TGTGCCAGCTCACCAGGTGTAGGTGAACAGGGCGACGGCTACACCTTC. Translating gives CASSPGVGEQGDGYTF.